Listed here are 5 T cell receptor beta chains from one sample, sequenced in a study of OX40 agonist ivuxolimab in advanced cancers. TCRdb keeps only in-frame clones here, not all; method: immunoSEQ multiplex PCR. The sample holds around 60,000 clones, about 93% seen once. The sample was CD4+ or CD8+ T cells sorted from blood, taken in a trial of the OX40 agonist ivuxolimab. The receptors stem from an adult with an advanced solid tumor such as melanoma, head and neck, liver or kidney cancer.

The rearrangement links TRBV9 to TRBJ1-1, with 7 bases aligning to TRBD1. CDR1 and CDR2 from the germline V gene are SGDLS and YYNGEE. The V and J ends lost 7 bases and 4 bases, in that order; junction bases with no gene match: 7. This CDR3 is built from 13 residues. CDR3 DNA sequence: TGTGCCAGCGGGACGGGACAGATCACTGAAGCTTTCTTT. Amino acids: CASGTGQITEAFF. The full variable domain, in which reference TRBV9 and TRBJ1-1 provide the parts outside the CDR3, is DSGVTQTPKHLITATGQRVTLRCSPRSGDLSVYWYQQSLDQGLQFLIQYYNGEERAKGNILERFSAQQFPDLHSELNLSSLELGDSALYFCASGTGQITEAFFGQGTRLTVV.

V and J are TRBV4-1 and TRBJ1-3, with TRBD1 identical over 8 bases. CDR1 is MGHRA, CDR2 YSYEKL, per germline. CDR3 length: 16 residues. V was clipped by 4 bases and J by 0 bases; unmatched bases: 5. CDR3 sequence: CASSPTGALSGNTIYF. The CDR3 DNA is TGCGCCAGCAGCCCGACAGGGGCACTCTCTGGAAACACCATATATTTT.

The J gene is TRBJ2-5, the V gene TRBV30; D call uncertain. Germline-derived CDR1 and CDR2 are GTSNPN and SVGIG (reference sequence). CDR3 length equals 15 residues. The V end lost 3 bases, the J end lost 2 bases, and 16 bases lay between the germline ends. The CDR3 nucleotides are TGTGCCTGGAGGCTTAGCCCAACTCCACAAGAGACCCAGTACTTC. Encoded protein: CAWRLSPTPQETQYF.

This clone appeared once. The gene calls are TRBV19 and TRBJ2-7; tentatively, D is TRBD1 (6 bases). Germline lookup yields CDR1 LNHDA and CDR2 SQIVND (reference sequence). CDR3 length: 12 residues. V was pared by 5 bases and J by 5 bases, with 10 bases between. CDR3 loop: CASSPQGNEQYF. The CDR3 DNA sequence: TGTGCCAGTAGTCCTCAGGGGAACGAGCAGTACTTC.

The chain recombines TRBV9 with TRBJ2-5, with D perhaps matching TRBD2 (5 bases). The CDR3 consists of 16 residues. Per the germline V gene, CDR1 is SGDLS and CDR2 is YYNGEE. V lost 0 bases and J 1 base, leaving 13 bases between the germline ends. For the CDR3, the DNA is TGTGCCAGCAGCGTAGCCGGGAAGGGCCCCCAAGAGACCCAGTACTTC. Protein product: CASSVAGKGPQETQYF.